The rows below give T cell receptor beta chains drawn from one sample of a study of CD8 T cells in Susac syndrome. MiXCR was run by TCRdb on the immunoSEQ multiplex PCR reads, yielding one entry per CDR3 protein. The sample gives just over 150,000 distinct CDR3 sequences, around 95% of which show up once; 0.15% is in the top ten. Sample: CD8+ T cells from PBMCs. The origin of the receptors is a human donor with multiple sclerosis. The CDR3 runs from the conserved cysteine through the conserved F or W. The D gene is left open where the match is weak. Expanded clones are given a class, and other clones once, few, many or no size at all.

D gene,V gene,clone size,J gene,CDR3 DNA,CDR3 protein
.,TRBV24-1,.,TRBJ2-7,TGTGCCACCAGTGATCCGGGACCAAAATCACCCCCCTCGTACGAGCAGTACTTC,CATSDPGPKSPPSYEQYF
.,TRBV3-1,few,TRBJ2-1,TGTGCCAGCAGCCCGGAAGACAATGAGCAGTTCTTC,CASSPEDNEQFF
.,TRBV27,once,TRBJ1-1,TGTGCCAGCAGTCACGCAGGGAGAGCTTTCTTT,CASSHAGRAFF
TRBD1,TRBV12-3/TRBV12-4,.,TRBJ1-2,TGTGCCAGCAGCTTTTCAGCGGCAGGGGGCTCTGGCTACACCTTC,CASSFSAAGGSGYTF
TRBD1,TRBV18,.,TRBJ2-1,TGTGCCAGCTCATCGGACAGGGCCTACAATGAGCAGTTCTTC,CASSSDRAYNEQFF
.,TRBV29-1,.,TRBJ1-1,TGCAGCGTTGATAGGCCAGGGCCCTTGAACACTGAAGCTTTCTTT,CSVDRPGPLNTEAFF
.,TRBV15,.,TRBJ2-7,TGTGCCACCAGCAGAGATGAAGGACAGCTCTACGAGCAGTACTTC,CATSRDEGQLYEQYF
TRBD2,TRBV5-1,.,TRBJ2-1,TGCGCCAGCAGCTTAAGCGGGGGGGACTACAATGAGCAGTTCTTC,CASSLSGGDYNEQFF
.,TRBV30,.,TRBJ1-1,TGTGCCTGGACTCCGGGTGCGAACACTGAAGCTTTCTTT,CAWTPGANTEAFF
.,TRBV6-5,once,TRBJ2-5,TGTGCCAGCAGTTATAGTAGCTTGGGGGGTGAGACCCAGTACTTC,CASSYSSLGGETQYF
TRBD2,TRBV7-2,.,TRBJ2-1,TGTGCCAGCAACGGCGGGGGGGCCGGGGATGAGCAGTTCTTC,CASNGGGAGDEQFF
.,TRBV5-4,.,TRBJ1-2,TGTGCCAGCAGCTTGGCCTACAGGGCGGTATATGGCTACACCTTC,CASSLAYRAVYGYTF
.,TRBV3-1,.,TRBJ1-2,TGTGCCAGCAGCCAAGAGCTCGGCTATGGCTACACCTTC,CASSQELGYGYTF
.,TRBV18,.,TRBJ2-1,TGTGCCAGCTCACCAGGTCCGAGCTCCTACAATGAGCAGTTCTTC,CASSPGPSSYNEQFF
TRBD1,TRBV3-1,.,TRBJ2-3,TGTGCCAGCAGCCAAAGAGGACAGGGCCCGTATTTT,CASSQRGQGPYF